This T cell receptor (beta chain) was recovered during a study of long-term antiretroviral therapy in people with HIV. Every donor had one or more pre-ART and two or more post-ART PBMC samples. This CDR3 has 11 residues. After removal of 4 bases from V and 12 bases from J, the junction contained 3 bases not matched to a gene. Germline loops: CDR1 SGHAT, CDR2 FQNNGV. Assay version v3.0 of immunoSEQ was used, and it was run at survey level. Per-sample targets for sequencing were about 35,000-50,000 T-cell genomes. The table came from immunoSEQ multiplex PCR; TCRdb's copy has only in-frame clones and leaves some out. In the table there are 20,000 to 25,000 clones, 80% to 85% of which are singletons.

This chain links TRBV11-2 with TRBJ2-1, with 7 positions matching TRBD1. Material: unsorted PBMCs, obtained approximately 4.3 years after starting antiretroviral therapy. This receptor was taken from a man aged 25 to 45 with HIV. The chain's CDR3 is CASSSRQGQFF. The CDR3 DNA sequence: TGTGCCAGCAGCTCTCGACAGGGGCAGTTCTTC.